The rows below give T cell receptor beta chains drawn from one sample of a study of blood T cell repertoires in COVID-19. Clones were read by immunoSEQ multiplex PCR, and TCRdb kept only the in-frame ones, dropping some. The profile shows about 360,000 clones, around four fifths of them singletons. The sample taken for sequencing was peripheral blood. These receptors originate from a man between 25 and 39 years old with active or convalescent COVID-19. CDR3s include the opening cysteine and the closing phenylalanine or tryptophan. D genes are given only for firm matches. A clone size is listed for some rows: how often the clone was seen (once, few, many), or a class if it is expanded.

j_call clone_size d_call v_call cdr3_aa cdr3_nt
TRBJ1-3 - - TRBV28 CATRPYIISGNTIYF TGTGCCACCCGCCCCTATATTATCTCTGGAAACACCATATATTTT
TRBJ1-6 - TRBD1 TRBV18 CASSPLTGTGTMNSPLHF TGTGCCAGCTCACCCTTGACCGGGACAGGGACGATGAATTCACCCCTCCACTTT
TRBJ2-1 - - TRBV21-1 CASSKAGGGSEQFF TGTGCCAGCAGCAAAGCAGGGGGGGGCAGTGAGCAGTTCTTC
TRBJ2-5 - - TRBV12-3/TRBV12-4 CASSFEYQETQYF TGTGCCAGCAGTTTTGAGTACCAAGAGACCCAGTACTTC
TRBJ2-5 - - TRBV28 CASSLHVPGPSGAQYF TGTGCCAGCAGTTTGCATGTGCCCGGGCCCTCGGGGGCCCAGTACTTC
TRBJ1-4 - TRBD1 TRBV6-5 CASSKQGATNEKLFF TGTGCCAGCAGTAAACAGGGGGCGACTAATGAAAAACTGTTTTTT
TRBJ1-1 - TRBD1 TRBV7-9 CASSWGQGGLDTEAFF TGTGCCAGCAGCTGGGGACAGGGCGGTCTTGACACTGAAGCTTTCTTT
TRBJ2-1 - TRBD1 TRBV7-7 CASSLDRGSYNEQFF TGTGCCAGCAGCCTCGACAGGGGCTCCTACAATGAGCAGTTCTTC
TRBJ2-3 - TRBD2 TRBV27 CASGLAGGKSTDTQYF TGTGCCAGTGGACTAGCGGGGGGGAAAAGCACAGATACGCAGTATTTT
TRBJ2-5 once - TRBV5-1 CASSPFREETQYF TGCGCCAGCAGCCCCTTCAGGGAAGAGACCCAGTACTTC
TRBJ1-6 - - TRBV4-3 CASSQAGGLAYNSPLHF TGCGCCAGCAGCCAAGCGGGAGGATTGGCCTATAATTCACCCCTCCACTTT
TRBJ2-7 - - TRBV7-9 CASSGQRNPYEQYF TGTGCCAGCAGCGGACAGAGAAACCCCTACGAGCAGTACTTC
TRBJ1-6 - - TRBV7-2 CASSVFRGRDSPLHF TGTGCCAGCAGCGTTTTCAGGGGTCGGGATTCACCCCTCCACTTT
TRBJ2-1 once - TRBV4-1 CASSQVLASSYNEQFF TGCGCCAGCAGCCAGGTACTAGCAAGCTCCTACAATGAGCAGTTCTTC
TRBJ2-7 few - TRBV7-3 CASSQEGLKGQYF TGTGCCAGCAGCCAAGAGGGCCTTAAGGGGCAGTACTTC
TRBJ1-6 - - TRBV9 CASSVSNSPLHF TGTGCCAGCAGCGTTAGTAATTCACCCCTCCACTTT
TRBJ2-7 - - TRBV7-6 CASSLELAGDYEQYF TGTGCCAGCAGCTTAGAGCTAGCAGGAGACTACGAGCAGTACTTC
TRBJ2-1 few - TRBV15 CATRPPQRVDPFF TGTGCCACCAGGCCTCCCCAGCGGGTCGACCCGTTCTTC
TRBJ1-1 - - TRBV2 CASSEAARNTEAFF TGTGCCAGCAGTGAAGCGGCTCGGAACACTGAAGCTTTCTTT
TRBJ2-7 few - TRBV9 CASSLRVSSYEQYF TGTGCCAGCAGCCTGCGGGTTAGCTCCTACGAGCAGTACTTC
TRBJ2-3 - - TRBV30 CAWASYREDTQYF TGTGCCTGGGCCTCATACAGGGAAGATACGCAGTATTTT
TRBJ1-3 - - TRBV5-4 CASSNPTRGSGNTIYF TGTGCCAGCAGCAATCCTACCCGGGGGTCCGGAAACACCATATATTTT
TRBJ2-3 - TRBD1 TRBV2 CASSLRQGGTDTQYF TGTGCCAGCAGCCTAAGACAGGGTGGGACAGATACGCAGTATTTT
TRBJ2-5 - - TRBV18 CASSLTAQETQYF TGTGCCAGCTCCCTCACAGCTCAAGAGACCCAGTACTTC
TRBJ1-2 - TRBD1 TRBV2 CAIEDRDGNYGYTF TGTGCCATCGAGGACAGGGATGGCAACTATGGCTACACCTTC
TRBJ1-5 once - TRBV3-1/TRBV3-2 CASSARGGNQPQHF TGTGCCAGCAGCGCCCGGGGGGGCAATCAGCCCCAGCATTTT
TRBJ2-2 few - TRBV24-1 CATSDLAGGTGELFF TGTGCCACCAGTGATTTGGCAGGGGGGACCGGGGAGCTGTTTTTT
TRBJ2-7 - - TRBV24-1 CATSGAGSSYEQYF TGTGCCACCAGTGGGGCAGGGTCCTCCTACGAGCAGTACTTC
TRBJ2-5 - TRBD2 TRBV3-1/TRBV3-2 CASSQGTSGLRTQYF TGTGCCAGCAGCCAAGGGACTAGCGGGCTAAGGACCCAGTACTTC
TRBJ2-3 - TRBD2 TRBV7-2 CASSLSSGGGTDTQYF TGTGCCAGCAGCTTATCTAGCGGGGGAGGCACAGATACGCAGTATTTT
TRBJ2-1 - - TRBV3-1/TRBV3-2 CASSPIRSEGEQFF TGTGCCAGCAGCCCCATCAGATCAGAGGGTGAGCAGTTCTTC
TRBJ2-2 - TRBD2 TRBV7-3 CASSLGVAGGHTGELFF TGTGCCAGCAGCTTAGGGGTAGCGGGGGGACACACCGGGGAGCTGTTTTTT
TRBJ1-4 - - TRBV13 CASSLYRQVNEKLFF TGTGCCAGCAGCTTATATCGACAGGTTAATGAAAAACTGTTTTTT
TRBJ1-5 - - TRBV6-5 CAIRGGHQPQHF TGTGCCATACGCGGGGGGCATCAGCCCCAGCATTTT
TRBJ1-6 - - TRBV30 CAWSILSSYNSPLHF TGTGCCTGGAGTATCCTGAGCTCCTATAATTCACCCCTCCACTTT
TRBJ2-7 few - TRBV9 CASSVSPGPVVEQYF TGTGCCAGCAGCGTAAGCCCAGGCCCAGTCGTTGAGCAGTACTTC
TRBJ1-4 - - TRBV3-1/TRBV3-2 CASHQGREKLFF TGTGCCAGCCACCAAGGGAGGGAAAAACTGTTTTTT
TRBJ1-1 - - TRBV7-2 CASSLDLGKNTEAFF TGTGCCAGCAGCTTAGATTTGGGCAAAAACACTGAAGCTTTCTTT
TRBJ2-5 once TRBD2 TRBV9 CASSPRLAEETQYF TGTGCCAGCAGCCCCAGGCTAGCGGAAGAGACCCAGTACTTC
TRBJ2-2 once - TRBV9 CASSAPLADTGELFF TGTGCCAGCAGCGCGCCCTTGGCTGACACCGGGGAGCTGTTTTTT
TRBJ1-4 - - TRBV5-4 CASSFDRGGEKLFF TGTGCCAGCAGCTTCGACAGAGGCGGTGAAAAACTGTTTTTT
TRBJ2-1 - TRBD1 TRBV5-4 CASSAVQGFDFNEQFF TGTGCCAGCAGCGCAGTACAGGGGTTTGATTTTAATGAGCAGTTCTTC
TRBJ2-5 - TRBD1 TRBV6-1 CASSEFGQVETQYF TGTGCCAGCAGTGAATTCGGACAGGTGGAGACCCAGTACTTC
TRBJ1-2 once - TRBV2 CAGGGDFLKF TGTGCCGGGGGAGGGGATTTCCTAAAATTC
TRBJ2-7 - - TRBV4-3 CASSRNPGLGESSYEQYF TGCGCCAGCAGCCGAAACCCCGGACTGGGCGAGAGCTCCTACGAGCAGTACTTC
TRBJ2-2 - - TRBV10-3 CAISAGGPSGELFF TGTGCCATCAGTGCCGGTGGTCCCTCCGGGGAGCTGTTTTTT
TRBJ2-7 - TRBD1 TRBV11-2 CASSQKFPAGGRDEQYF TGTGCCAGCAGCCAAAAATTCCCCGCAGGGGGAAGAGACGAGCAGTACTTC
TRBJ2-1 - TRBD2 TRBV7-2 CASSLVRQREGWGNEQFF TGTGCCAGCAGCTTAGTAAGGCAGCGGGAGGGCTGGGGCAATGAGCAGTTCTTC